This is a list of T cell receptor beta chains from one sample in a study of regulatory dendritic cells for organ transplantation. Which antigens these TCRs recognize remains unknown. Data came from immunoSEQ multiplex PCR; TCRdb stores just in-frame clones and leaves some out. The sample lists approximately 11,000 clones; roughly 70% were seen once. The sequenced sample consisted of memory CD4+ T cells from blood cultured with regulatory dendritic cells. These receptor sequences come from a human donor in good health. Both conserved end residues are part of each CDR3. A D gene is named only where the DNA matches it firmly. Rows may omit the clone size; those that give it use once, few, many or a size class.

clone_size: -; j_call: TRBJ1-2; d_call: TRBD1; cdr3_length: 13; v_call: TRBV18; cdr3_aa: CASSRQGTYGYTF; cdr3_nt: TGTGCCAGCTCACGACAGGGAACCTATGGCTACACCTTC
clone_size: -; j_call: TRBJ2-3; d_call: TRBD2; cdr3_length: 16; v_call: TRBV7-2; cdr3_aa: CASSFSSGGRTDTQYF; cdr3_nt: TGTGCCAGCAGCTTCTCTAGCGGGGGCCGCACAGATACGCAGTATTTT
clone_size: -; j_call: TRBJ1-2; d_call: -; cdr3_length: 14; v_call: TRBV12-2; cdr3_aa: CASRYLTHNYGYTF; cdr3_nt: TGTGCAAGTCGTTACCTGACACATAACTATGGCTACACCTTC
clone_size: -; j_call: TRBJ2-2; d_call: -; cdr3_length: 15; v_call: TRBV2; cdr3_aa: CASRGSAANTGELFF; cdr3_nt: TGTGCCAGCAGGGGTAGCGCCGCGAACACCGGGGAGCTGTTTTTT
clone_size: -; j_call: TRBJ2-3; d_call: TRBD2; cdr3_length: 16; v_call: TRBV5-1; cdr3_aa: CASSLAGGGSPDTQYF; cdr3_nt: TGCGCCAGCAGCTTGGCGGGGGGGGGCTCCCCAGATACGCAGTATTTT
clone_size: -; j_call: TRBJ1-1; d_call: TRBD1; cdr3_length: 16; v_call: TRBV18; cdr3_aa: CASSPRQGARNTEAFF; cdr3_nt: TGTGCCAGCTCACCAAGGCAGGGGGCGCGAAACACTGAAGCTTTCTTT
clone_size: few; j_call: TRBJ1-6; d_call: -; cdr3_length: 15; v_call: TRBV9; cdr3_aa: CASSVRDSFNSPLHF; cdr3_nt: TGTGCCAGCAGCGTACGGGACTCCTTCAATTCACCCCTCCACTTT
clone_size: few; j_call: TRBJ2-3; d_call: -; cdr3_length: 14; v_call: TRBV6-5; cdr3_aa: CASRVPLFTDTQYF; cdr3_nt: TGTGCCAGCAGGGTCCCACTTTTCACAGATACGCAGTATTTT
clone_size: -; j_call: TRBJ2-3; d_call: -; cdr3_length: 15; v_call: TRBV4-1; cdr3_aa: CARSASPTFTDTQYF; cdr3_nt: TGCGCCAGATCTGCGTCTCCCACCTTCACAGATACGCAGTATTTT
clone_size: -; j_call: TRBJ2-7; d_call: -; cdr3_length: 16; v_call: TRBV19; cdr3_aa: CASSPSYGQGKYEQYF; cdr3_nt: TGTGCCAGTAGTCCCTCTTACGGGCAGGGAAAATACGAGCAGTACTTC
clone_size: -; j_call: TRBJ2-2; d_call: -; cdr3_length: 16; v_call: TRBV27; cdr3_aa: CASSPQGRVYIGELFF; cdr3_nt: TGTGCCAGCAGTCCCCAGGGGAGGGTGTACATCGGGGAGCTGTTTTTT
clone_size: -; j_call: TRBJ1-5; d_call: TRBD1; cdr3_length: 14; v_call: TRBV29-1; cdr3_aa: CSVGTGPSNQPQHF; cdr3_nt: TGCAGCGTGGGGACAGGGCCTAGCAATCAGCCCCAGCATTTT
clone_size: -; j_call: TRBJ2-3; d_call: -; cdr3_length: 15; v_call: TRBV5-8; cdr3_aa: CASSLAGQYTDTQYF; cdr3_nt: TGTGCCAGCAGCTTGGCGGGACAATACACAGATACGCAGTATTTT
clone_size: -; j_call: TRBJ2-5; d_call: -; cdr3_length: 17; v_call: TRBV21-1; cdr3_aa: CASSYPPGGRPKETQYF; cdr3_nt: TGTGCCAGCAGCTACCCCCCGGGGGGGCGACCAAAAGAGACCCAGTACTTC
clone_size: -; j_call: TRBJ2-5; d_call: TRBD1; cdr3_length: 13; v_call: TRBV6-1; cdr3_aa: CASSEDRAETQYF; cdr3_nt: TGTGCCAGCAGTGAGGACAGGGCGGAGACCCAGTACTTC